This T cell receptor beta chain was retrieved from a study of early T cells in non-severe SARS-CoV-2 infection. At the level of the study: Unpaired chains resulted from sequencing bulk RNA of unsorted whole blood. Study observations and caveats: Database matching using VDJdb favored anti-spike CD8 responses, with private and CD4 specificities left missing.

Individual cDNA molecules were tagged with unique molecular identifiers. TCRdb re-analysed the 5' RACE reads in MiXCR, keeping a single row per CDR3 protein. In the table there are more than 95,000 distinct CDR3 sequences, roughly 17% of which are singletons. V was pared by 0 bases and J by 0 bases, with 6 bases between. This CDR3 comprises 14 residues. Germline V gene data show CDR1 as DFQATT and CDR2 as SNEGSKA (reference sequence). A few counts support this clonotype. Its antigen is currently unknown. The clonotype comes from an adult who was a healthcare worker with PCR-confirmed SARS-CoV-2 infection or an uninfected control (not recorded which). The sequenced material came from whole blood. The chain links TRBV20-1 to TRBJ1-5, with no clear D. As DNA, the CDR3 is TGCAGTGCTAGAGATACTCTTAGCAATCAGCCCCAGCATTTT. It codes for CSARDTLSNQPQHF.